This note documents a single T cell receptor (beta chain) sequence. Its antigen remains unknown. A multiplex PCR was run with 60 Vbeta primers and 13 Jbeta primers. How the authors handled the data: Approximately 86 million unique TCR beta chains, about 12 million shared, were counted in a later analysis. The data were produced by immunoSEQ multiplex PCR, yet TCRdb's version contains in-frame clones alone and is incomplete. V and J calls and clone size are copied from that table; D and trimming were computed from the DNA. The profile shows nearly 110,000 clones, about 74% of them singletons. The sample comes from a study of cytomegalovirus exposure and HLA in healthy donors. Points from the study as a whole: Later analysis indicated greater clonal expansion among HLA-associated TCR beta chains than among equally common other chains.

With 4 bases removed from V and 4 bases from J, the gap between germline ends came to 11 bases. CDR1 and CDR2 (germline): SGDLS, YYNGEE. There are 14 residues in the CDR3. The sample taken for sequencing was PBMCs. The V and J genes are TRBV9 and TRBJ2-2; D not certain. The clonotype originates from a woman in her 40s in good health and CMV-seropositive. The DNA of the CDR3 is TGTGCCAGCAGCCCGTCAGTTCCCACCGGGGAGCTGTTTTTT. Its translation: CASSPSVPTGELFF.